This TCR beta chain was identified in a study of blood T cell repertoires in COVID-19. Study as a whole: Samples representing acute and convalescent COVID-19 were sourced from the United States, Italy and Spain. The cDNA or gDNA used as material had been derived from T cells, B-cell-depleted T cells, or PBMCs.

The ends were cut back, 4 bases at V and 1 base at J, with 11 bases in the middle. The CDR3 runs to 14 residues. The germline V gene encodes CDR1 SGHRS and CDR2 YFSETQ. Original data processing: Reference gene primer amplification gave nucleated cell count estimates. Assay used: immunoSEQ multiplex PCR; TCRdb lists only in-frame clones, some missing. V and J calls plus clone size are reproduced from that table; the DNA served to infer D and trimming. The sample includes 150,000 to 180,000 clones, 80% to 90% seen only once; the top ten take 2.4%. The sequence derives from a woman in her 70s with acute or convalescent COVID-19. The sample was peripheral blood. The rearrangement joins TRBV5-1 to TRBJ1-1; tentatively, D is TRBD1 (6 bases). CDR3 in amino acids: CASSQEQGNTEAFF. For the CDR3, the DNA is TGCGCCAGCAGCCAAGAACAGGGGAACACTGAAGCTTTCTTT.